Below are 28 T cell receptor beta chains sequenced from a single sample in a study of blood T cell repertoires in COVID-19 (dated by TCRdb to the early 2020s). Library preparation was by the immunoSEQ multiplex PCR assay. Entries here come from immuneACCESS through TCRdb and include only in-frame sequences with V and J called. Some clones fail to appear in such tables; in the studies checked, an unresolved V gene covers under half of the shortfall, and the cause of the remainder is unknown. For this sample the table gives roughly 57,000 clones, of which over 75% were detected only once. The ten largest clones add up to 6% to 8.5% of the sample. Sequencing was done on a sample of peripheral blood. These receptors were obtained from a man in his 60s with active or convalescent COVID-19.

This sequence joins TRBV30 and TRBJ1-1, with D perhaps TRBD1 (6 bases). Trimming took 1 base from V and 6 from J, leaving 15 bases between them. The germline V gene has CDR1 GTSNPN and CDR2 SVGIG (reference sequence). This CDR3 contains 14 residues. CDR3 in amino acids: CAWSEITGISEAFF. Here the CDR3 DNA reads TGTGCCTGGAGTGAAATCACAGGGATCTCTGAAGCTTTCTTT.

In DNA, the CDR3 is TGTGCCAGCAGGGGGCTGGGGGAGCAGTACTTC. This gives the protein CASRGLGEQYF. This chain uses TRBV2 with TRBJ2-7; TRBD1 is a possible D gene (5 bases). From germline, CDR1 is SNHLY and CDR2 FYNNEI. The CDR3 is made up of 11 amino acids. V gave up 6 bases and J gave up 7 bases, with 10 bases separating them.

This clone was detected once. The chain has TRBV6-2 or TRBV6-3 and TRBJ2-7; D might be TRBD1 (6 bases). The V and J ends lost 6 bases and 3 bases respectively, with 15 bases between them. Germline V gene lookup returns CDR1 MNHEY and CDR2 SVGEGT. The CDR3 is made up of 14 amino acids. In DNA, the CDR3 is TGTGCCAGCAGCCGGAACGGACAGAGCTACGAGCAGTACTTC. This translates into CASSRNGQSYEQYF.

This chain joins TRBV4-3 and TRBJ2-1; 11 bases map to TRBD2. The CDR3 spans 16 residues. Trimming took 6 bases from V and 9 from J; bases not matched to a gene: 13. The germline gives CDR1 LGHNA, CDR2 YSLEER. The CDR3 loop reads CASSRLLSGGAGEQFF. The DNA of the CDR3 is TGCGCCAGCAGTCGCCTCCTTAGCGGGGGGGCTGGTGAGCAGTTCTTC.

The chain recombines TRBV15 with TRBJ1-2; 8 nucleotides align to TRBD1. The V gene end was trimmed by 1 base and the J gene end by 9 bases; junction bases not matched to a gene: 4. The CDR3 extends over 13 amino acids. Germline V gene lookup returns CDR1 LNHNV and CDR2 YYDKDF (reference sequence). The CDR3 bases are TGTGCCACCAGCAGAGTTGGACAGGGAAGCTACACCTTC. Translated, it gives CATSRVGQGSYTF.

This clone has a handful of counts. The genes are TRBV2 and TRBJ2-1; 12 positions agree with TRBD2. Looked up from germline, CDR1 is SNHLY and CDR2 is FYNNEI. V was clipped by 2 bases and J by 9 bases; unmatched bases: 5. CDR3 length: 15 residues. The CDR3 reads CASSESLAGGGEQFF. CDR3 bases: TGTGCCAGCAGTGAAAGTCTAGCGGGAGGGGGTGAGCAGTTCTTC. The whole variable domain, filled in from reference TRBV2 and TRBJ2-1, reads EPEVTQTPSHQVTQMGQEVILRCVPISNHLYFYWYRQILGQKVEFLVSFYNNEISEKSEIFDDQFSVERPDGSNFTLKIRSTKLEDSAMYFCASSESLAGGGEQFFGPGTRLTVL.

The CDR3 DNA follows: TGTGCCTGGAGTCAGGGGGCTGGCAAAAAACTGTTTTTT. It translates to CAWSQGAGKKLFF. The V call is TRBV30, the J call TRBJ1-4; 8 bases are a match to TRBD1. Germline V gene data show CDR1 as GTSNPN and CDR2 as SVGIG (reference sequence). This CDR3 region has 13 residues. Trimming at V came to 2 bases and at J to 9 bases, leaving 5 bases not matched to a gene.

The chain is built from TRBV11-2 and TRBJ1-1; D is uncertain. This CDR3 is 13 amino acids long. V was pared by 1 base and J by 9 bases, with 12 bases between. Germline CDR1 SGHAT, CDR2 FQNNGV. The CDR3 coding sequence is TGTGCCAGCAGCTTAGCTCGGGAATACAAAGCTTTCTTT. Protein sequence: CASSLAREYKAFF.

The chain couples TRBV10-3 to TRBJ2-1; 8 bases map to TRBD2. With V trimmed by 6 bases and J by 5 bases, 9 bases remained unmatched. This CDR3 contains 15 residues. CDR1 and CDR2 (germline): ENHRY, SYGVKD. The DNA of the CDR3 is TGTGCCATCAGCCACAGCGGGGGCCCCAACAATGAGCAGTTCTTC. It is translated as CAISHSGGPNNEQFF.

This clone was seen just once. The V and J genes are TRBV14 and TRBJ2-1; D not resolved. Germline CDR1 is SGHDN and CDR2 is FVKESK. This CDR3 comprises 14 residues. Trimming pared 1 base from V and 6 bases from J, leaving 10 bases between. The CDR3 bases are TGTGCCAGCAGCCAAGGGCTTCGGGTCAATGAGCAGTTCTTC. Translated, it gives CASSQGLRVNEQFF.

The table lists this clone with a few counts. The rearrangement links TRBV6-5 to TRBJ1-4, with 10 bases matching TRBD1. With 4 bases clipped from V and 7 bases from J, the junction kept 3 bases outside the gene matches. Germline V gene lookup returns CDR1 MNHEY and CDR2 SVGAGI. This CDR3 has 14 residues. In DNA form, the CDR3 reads TGTGCCAGCAGTTCGGGACAGGGGTCTGAAAAACTGTTTTTT. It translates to CASSSGQGSEKLFF.

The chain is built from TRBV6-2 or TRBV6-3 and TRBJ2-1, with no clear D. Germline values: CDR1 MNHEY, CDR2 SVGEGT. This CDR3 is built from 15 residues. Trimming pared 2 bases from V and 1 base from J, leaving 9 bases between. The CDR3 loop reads CASSYNSPSYNEQFF. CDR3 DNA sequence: TGTGCCAGCAGTTACAACTCTCCGTCCTACAATGAGCAGTTCTTC.

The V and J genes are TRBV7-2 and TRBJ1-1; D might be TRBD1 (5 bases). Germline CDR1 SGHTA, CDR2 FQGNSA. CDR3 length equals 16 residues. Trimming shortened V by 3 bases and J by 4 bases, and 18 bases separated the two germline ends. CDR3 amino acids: CASSLWGVQAGTEAFF. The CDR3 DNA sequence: TGTGCCAGCAGCTTGTGGGGGGTTCAGGCAGGCACTGAAGCTTTCTTT.

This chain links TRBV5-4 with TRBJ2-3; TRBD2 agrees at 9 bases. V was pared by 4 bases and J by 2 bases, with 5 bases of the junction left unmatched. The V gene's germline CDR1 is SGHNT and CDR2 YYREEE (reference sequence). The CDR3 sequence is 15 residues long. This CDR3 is CASSLSGGPTDTQYF. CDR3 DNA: TGTGCCAGCAGCCTTAGCGGGGGCCCCACAGATACGCAGTATTTT.

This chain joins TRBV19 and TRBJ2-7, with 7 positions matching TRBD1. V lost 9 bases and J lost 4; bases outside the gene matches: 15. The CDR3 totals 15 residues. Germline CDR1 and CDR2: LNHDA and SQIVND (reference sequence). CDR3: CASSPDRRDTYEQYF. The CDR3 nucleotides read TGTGCCAGCTCGCCGGACAGGAGAGACACATACGAGCAGTACTTC.

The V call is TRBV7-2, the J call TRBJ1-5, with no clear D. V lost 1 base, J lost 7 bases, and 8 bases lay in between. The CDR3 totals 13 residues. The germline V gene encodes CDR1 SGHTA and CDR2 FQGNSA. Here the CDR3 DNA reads TGTGCCAGCAGCTTAGACCAGCGCCAGCCCCAGCATTTT. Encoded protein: CASSLDQRQPQHF.

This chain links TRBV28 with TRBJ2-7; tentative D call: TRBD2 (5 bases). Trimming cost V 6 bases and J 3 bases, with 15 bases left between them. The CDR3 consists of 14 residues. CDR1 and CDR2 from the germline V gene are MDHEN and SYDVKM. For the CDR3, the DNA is TGTGCCAGCAGGCCGGCGGGCAGCCTCTACGAGCAGTACTTC. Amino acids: CASRPAGSLYEQYF.

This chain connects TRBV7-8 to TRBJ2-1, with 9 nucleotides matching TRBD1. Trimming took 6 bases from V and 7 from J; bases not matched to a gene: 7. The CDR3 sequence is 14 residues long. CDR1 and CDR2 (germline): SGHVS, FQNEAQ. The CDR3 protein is CASSQTDRGNEQFF. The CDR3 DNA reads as TGTGCCAGCAGTCAGACTGACAGGGGGAATGAGCAGTTCTTC.

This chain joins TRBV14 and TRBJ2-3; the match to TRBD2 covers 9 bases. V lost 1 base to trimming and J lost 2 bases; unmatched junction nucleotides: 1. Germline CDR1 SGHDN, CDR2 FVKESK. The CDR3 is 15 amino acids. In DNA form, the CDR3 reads TGTGCCAGCAGCCAAGCTAGCGGGAACACAGATACGCAGTATTTT. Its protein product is CASSQASGNTDTQYF.

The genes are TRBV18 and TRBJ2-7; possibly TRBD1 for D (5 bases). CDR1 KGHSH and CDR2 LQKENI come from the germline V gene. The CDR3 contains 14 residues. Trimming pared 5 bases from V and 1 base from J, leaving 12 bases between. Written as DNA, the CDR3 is TGTGCCAGCTCAGTCTCGCAGGGTTCCTACGAGCAGTACTTC. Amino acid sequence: CASSVSQGSYEQYF.

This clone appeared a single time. The CDR3 is CASSQETSYSTDTQYF. CDR3 nucleotides: TGTGCCAGCAGCCAAGAAACTAGTTATAGCACAGATACGCAGTATTTT. The chain employs TRBV3-1 (or the pseudogene TRBV3-2) and TRBJ2-3; D is possibly TRBD2 (5 bases). Trimming shortened V by 0 bases and J by 0 bases, and 10 bases separated the two germline ends. This CDR3 has 16 residues. Germline lookup yields CDR1 LGHDT and CDR2 YNNKEL (reference sequence).

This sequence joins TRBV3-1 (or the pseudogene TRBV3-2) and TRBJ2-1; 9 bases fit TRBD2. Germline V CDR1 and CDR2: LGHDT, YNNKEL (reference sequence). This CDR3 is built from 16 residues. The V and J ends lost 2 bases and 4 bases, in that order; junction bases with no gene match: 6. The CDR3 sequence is CASSQLAGVHYNEQFF. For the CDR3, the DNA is TGTGCCAGCAGCCAATTAGCGGGAGTCCATTACAATGAGCAGTTCTTC.

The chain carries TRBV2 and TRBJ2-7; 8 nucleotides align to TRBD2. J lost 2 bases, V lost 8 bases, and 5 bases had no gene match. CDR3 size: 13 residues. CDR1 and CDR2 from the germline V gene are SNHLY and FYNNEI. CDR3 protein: CASRASGPYEQYF. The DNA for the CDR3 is TGTGCCAGCCGGGCTAGCGGGCCCTACGAGCAGTACTTC.

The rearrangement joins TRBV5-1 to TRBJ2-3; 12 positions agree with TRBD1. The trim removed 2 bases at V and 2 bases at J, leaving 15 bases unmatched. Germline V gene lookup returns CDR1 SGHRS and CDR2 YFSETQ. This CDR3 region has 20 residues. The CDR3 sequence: CASSLATGTGGLRYTDTQYF. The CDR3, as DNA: TGCGCCAGCAGCTTAGCAACCGGGACAGGGGGCTTGAGGTACACAGATACGCAGTATTTT. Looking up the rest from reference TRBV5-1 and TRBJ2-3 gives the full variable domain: KAGVTQTPRYLIKTRGQQVTLSCSPISGHRSVSWYQQTPGQGLQFLFEYFSETQRNKGNFPGRFSGRQFSNSRSEMNVSTLELGDSALYLCASSLATGTGGLRYTDTQYFGPGTRLTVL.

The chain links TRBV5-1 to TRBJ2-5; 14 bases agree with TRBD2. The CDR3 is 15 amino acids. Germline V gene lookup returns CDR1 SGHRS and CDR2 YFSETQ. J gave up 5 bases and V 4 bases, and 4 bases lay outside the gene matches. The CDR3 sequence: CASSRTSGGSETQYF. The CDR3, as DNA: TGCGCCAGCAGCCGGACTAGCGGGGGGTCGGAGACCCAGTACTTC.

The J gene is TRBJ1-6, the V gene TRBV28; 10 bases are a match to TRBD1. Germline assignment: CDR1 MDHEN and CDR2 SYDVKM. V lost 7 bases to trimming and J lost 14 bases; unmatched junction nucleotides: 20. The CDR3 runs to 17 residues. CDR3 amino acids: CASKPLGTGVGVGSLHF. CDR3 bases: TGTGCCAGCAAACCTCTAGGGACAGGGGTGGGTGTAGGGTCCCTCCACTTT. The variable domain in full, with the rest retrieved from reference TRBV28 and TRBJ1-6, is DVKVTQSSRYLVKRTGEKVFLECVQDMDHENMFWYRQDPGLGLRLIYFSYDVKMKEKGDIPEGYSVSREKKERFSLILESASTNQTSMYLCASKPLGTGVGVGSLHFGNGTRLTVT.

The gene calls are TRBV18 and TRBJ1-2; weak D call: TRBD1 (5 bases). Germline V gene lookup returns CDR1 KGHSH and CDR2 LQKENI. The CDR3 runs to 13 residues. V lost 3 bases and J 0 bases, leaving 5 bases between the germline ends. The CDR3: CASSPTANYGYTF. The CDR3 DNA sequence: TGTGCCAGCTCACCGACAGCTAACTATGGCTACACCTTC. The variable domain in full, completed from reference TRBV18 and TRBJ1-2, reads NAGVMQNPRHLVRRRGQEARLRCSPMKGHSHVYWYRQLPEEGLKFMVYLQKENIIDESGMPKERFSAEFPKEGPSILRIQQVVRGDSAAYFCASSPTANYGYTFGSGTRLTVV.

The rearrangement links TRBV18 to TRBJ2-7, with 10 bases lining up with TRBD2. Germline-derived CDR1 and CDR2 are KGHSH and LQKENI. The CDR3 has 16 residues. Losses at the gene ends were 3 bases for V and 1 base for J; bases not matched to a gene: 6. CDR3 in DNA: TGTGCCAGCTCACCGTTCTCTAGCGGGGGATCCTACGAGCAGTACTTC. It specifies CASSPFSSGGSYEQYF.